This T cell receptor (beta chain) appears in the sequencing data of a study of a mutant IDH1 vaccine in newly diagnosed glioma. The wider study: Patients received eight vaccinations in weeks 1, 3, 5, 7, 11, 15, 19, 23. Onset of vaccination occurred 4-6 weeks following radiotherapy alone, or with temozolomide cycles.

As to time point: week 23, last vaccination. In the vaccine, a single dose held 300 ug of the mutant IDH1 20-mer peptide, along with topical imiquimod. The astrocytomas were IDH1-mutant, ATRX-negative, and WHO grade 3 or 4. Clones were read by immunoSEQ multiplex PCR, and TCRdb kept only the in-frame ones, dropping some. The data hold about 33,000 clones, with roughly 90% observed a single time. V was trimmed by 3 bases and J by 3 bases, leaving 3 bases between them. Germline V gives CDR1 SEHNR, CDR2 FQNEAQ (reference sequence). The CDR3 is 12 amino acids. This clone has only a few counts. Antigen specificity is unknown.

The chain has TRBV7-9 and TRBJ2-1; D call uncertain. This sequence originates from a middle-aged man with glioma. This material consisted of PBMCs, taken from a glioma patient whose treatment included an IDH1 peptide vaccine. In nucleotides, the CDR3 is TGTGCCAGCAGCTTCGACTACAATGAGCAGTTCTTC. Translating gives CASSFDYNEQFF.